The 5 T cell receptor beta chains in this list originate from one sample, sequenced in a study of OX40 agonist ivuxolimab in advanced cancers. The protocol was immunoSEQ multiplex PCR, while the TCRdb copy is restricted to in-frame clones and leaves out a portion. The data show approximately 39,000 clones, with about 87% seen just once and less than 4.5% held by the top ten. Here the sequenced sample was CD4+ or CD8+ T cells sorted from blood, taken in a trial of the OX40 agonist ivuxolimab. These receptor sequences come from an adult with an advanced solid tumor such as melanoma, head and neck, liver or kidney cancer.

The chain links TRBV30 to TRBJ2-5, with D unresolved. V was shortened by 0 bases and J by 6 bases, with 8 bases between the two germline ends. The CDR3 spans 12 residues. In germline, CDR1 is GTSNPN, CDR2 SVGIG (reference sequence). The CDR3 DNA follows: TGTGCCTGGAGTGTCCCCCCGAAGACCCAGTACTTC. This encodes CAWSVPPKTQYF.

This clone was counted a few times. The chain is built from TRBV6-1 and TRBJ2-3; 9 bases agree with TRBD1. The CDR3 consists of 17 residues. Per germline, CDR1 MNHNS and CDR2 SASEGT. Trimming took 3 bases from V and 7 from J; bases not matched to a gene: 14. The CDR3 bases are TGTGCCAGCAGTGACTTCCCCGGGACAGGGCGTGGAAATACGCAGTATTTT. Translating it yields CASSDFPGTGRGNTQYF.

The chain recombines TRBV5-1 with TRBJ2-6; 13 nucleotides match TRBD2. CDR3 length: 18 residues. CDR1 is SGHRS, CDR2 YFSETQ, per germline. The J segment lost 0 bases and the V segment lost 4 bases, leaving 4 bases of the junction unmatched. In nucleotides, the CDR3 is TGCGCCAGCAGCGCACTAGCGGGAGGGTACTCTGGGGCCAACGTCCTGACTTTC. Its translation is CASSALAGGYSGANVLTF.

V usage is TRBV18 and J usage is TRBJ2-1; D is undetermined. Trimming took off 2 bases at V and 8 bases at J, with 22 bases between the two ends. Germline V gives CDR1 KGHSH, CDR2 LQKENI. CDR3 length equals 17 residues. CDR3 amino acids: CASSPRGTLSPSHEQFF. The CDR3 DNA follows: TGTGCCAGCTCACCAAGAGGAACCTTAAGTCCTTCCCATGAGCAGTTCTTC.

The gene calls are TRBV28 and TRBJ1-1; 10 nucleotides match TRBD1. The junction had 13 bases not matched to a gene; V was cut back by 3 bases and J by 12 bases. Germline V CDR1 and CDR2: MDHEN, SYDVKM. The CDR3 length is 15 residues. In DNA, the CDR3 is TGTGCCAGCAGTTTGGTTTTTAAGGGACAGGGGTTTACTTTCTTT. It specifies CASSLVFKGQGFTFF.